The sample holds many counts of the clone carrying this T cell receptor (beta chain). This record comes from a study of low-dose radiotherapy and immunotherapy resistance in tumors. Across the whole study: Dosing for Cohort 2 consisted of 1 Gy per fraction every two weeks, reaching a total of 13 Gy over 26 weeks. Intravenous cyclophosphamide 200 mg/m2 was given every two weeks, one day before radiation and immunotherapy.

As for time point: before trial treatment. The CDR3 contains 16 residues. CDR1 is MNHEY, CDR2 SMNVEV, per germline (reference sequence). Trimming at V came to 5 bases and at J to 5 bases, leaving 13 bases not matched to a gene. TRAV- and TRBV-specific primers were used for first-strand cDNA, which covered alpha and beta chains. The PCR that amplified TCRs ran for 15 to 25 cycles, relying on a constant-region primer and a V-primer adapter. TCRdb recomputed calls from the reads with MiXCR, one row per CDR3 protein. The data show about 89,000 distinct CDR3 sequences, under 10% seen once. The chain carries TRBV27 and TRBJ2-5, with 8 nucleotides matching TRBD2. The sequence was obtained from a male donor with prostate cancer. Sample: PBMCs, taken before treatment. The DNA for the CDR3 is TGTGCCAGCAGTGGGGGAGAGCGGGAGTTCTTTGAGACCCAGTACTTC. Its translation: CASSGGEREFFETQYF.